A single sample gave rise to the 23 T cell receptor beta chains below, sequenced in a study of blood T cell repertoires in COVID-19. Some clones are missing from TCRdb's copy, which holds only in-frame ones; the method was immunoSEQ multiplex PCR. Seen here are roughly 53,000 clones, about 87% observed once, and the top ten hold 2% to 2.5%. Sequencing was performed on peripheral blood. These TCRs come from a woman older than 75 with COVID-19, enrolled during active disease.

This chain connects TRBV18 to TRBJ1-1; TRBD1 matches at 11 bases. CDR3 length: 18 amino acids. V lost 3 bases and J lost 1; bases outside the gene matches: 10. Germline values: CDR1 KGHSH, CDR2 LQKENI. The CDR3 region has the DNA TGTGCCAGCTCACCTCTCACCGGACAGGGGGCTTCGAACACTGAAGCTTTCTTT. The encoded protein is CASSPLTGQGASNTEAFF. Supplemented by reference TRBV18 and TRBJ1-1, the full variable domain reads NAGVMQNPRHLVRRRGQEARLRCSPMKGHSHVYWYRQLPEEGLKFMVYLQKENIIDESGMPKERFSAEFPKEGPSILRIQQVVRGDSAAYFCASSPLTGQGASNTEAFFGQGTRLTVV.

This clone was seen a single time. The rearrangement uses TRBV7-2 and TRBJ2-1, with a possible D match to TRBD2 (8 bases). This CDR3 spans 17 amino acids. The germline V and J ends were trimmed by 5 bases and 9 bases, with 26 bases remaining between them. The germline gives CDR1 SGHTA, CDR2 FQGNSA. The CDR3 DNA is TGTGCCAGCAGCCCGGGGGGGACAGCGGGGTGGTTAGGTGAGCAGTTCTTC. Its translation: CASSPGGTAGWLGEQFF.

In this sample, this clone turned up a few times. The rearrangement uses TRBV4-1 and TRBJ2-5, with 7 bases that match TRBD1. The V gene's germline CDR1 is MGHRA and CDR2 YSYEKL. V lost 0 bases, J lost 2 bases, and 9 bases stayed unmatched. The CDR3 contains 17 residues. This CDR3 reads CASSQDSGTVAQETQYF. CDR3 in DNA: TGCGCCAGCAGCCAAGATTCAGGGACAGTAGCTCAAGAGACCCAGTACTTC.

The chain couples TRBV29-1 to TRBJ1-1; D gene unclear. CDR1 SQVTM and CDR2 ANQGSEA come from the germline V gene. The CDR3 is made up of 12 amino acids. The V and J ends lost 4 bases and 1 base respectively, with 7 bases between them. DNA for the CDR3: TGCAGCGTTGGCAGGCCGAACACTGAAGCTTTCTTT. Encoded protein: CSVGRPNTEAFF.

V gene TRBV19 combines with J gene TRBJ1-5, with D tentatively TRBD1 (6 bases). The germline CDR1 and CDR2 sequences are LNHDA and SQIVND (reference sequence). CDR3 size: 15 residues. V was pared by 6 bases and J by 0 bases, with 12 bases between. CDR3 DNA: TGTGCCAGTAGGGGGGCAGCTTATAGCAATCAGCCCCAGCATTTT. This encodes CASRGAAYSNQPQHF.

The rearrangement uses TRBV5-1 and TRBJ2-1; 13 bases match TRBD2. This CDR3 comprises 15 residues. The germline gives CDR1 SGHRS, CDR2 YFSETQ. The J segment lost 5 bases and the V segment lost 5 bases, leaving 4 bases of the junction unmatched. CDR3 region: CASSPLAGGNNEQFF. CDR3 bases: TGCGCCAGCAGTCCACTAGCGGGGGGGAACAATGAGCAGTTCTTC. The variable domain in full, with the rest retrieved from reference TRBV5-1 and TRBJ2-1, is KAGVTQTPRYLIKTRGQQVTLSCSPISGHRSVSWYQQTPGQGLQFLFEYFSETQRNKGNFPGRFSGRQFSNSRSEMNVSTLELGDSALYLCASSPLAGGNNEQFFGPGTRLTVL.

The V call is TRBV7-8, the J call TRBJ1-4; 8 bases fit TRBD1. The V segment lost 3 bases and the J segment 8 bases; nucleotides outside the gene matches: 5. The length of the CDR3 is 14 residues. Germline CDR1 reads SGHVS; CDR2 reads FQNEAQ. CDR3 loop: CASSFPGGREKLFF. CDR3 nucleotides: TGTGCCAGCAGCTTCCCAGGGGGCCGGGAAAAACTGTTTTTT. The full variable domain, with the rest looked up from reference TRBV7-8 and TRBJ1-4, is GAGVSQSPRYKVAKRGQDVALRCDPISGHVSLFWYQQALGQGPEFLTYFQNEAQLDKSGLPSDRFFAERPEGSVSTLKIQRTQQEDSAVYLCASSFPGGREKLFFGSGTQLSVL.

The chain couples TRBV27 to TRBJ1-2; D might be TRBD1 (6 bases). The CDR3 sequence is 13 residues long. V gave up 8 bases and J gave up 10 bases, with 20 bases separating them. Germline CDR1 MNHEY, CDR2 SMNVEV (reference sequence). CDR3 sequence reads: CASGLPGEQDYTF. The CDR3 DNA is TGTGCCAGCGGGCTCCCAGGGGAGCAGGACTACACCTTC.

J is TRBJ2-3 and V is TRBV10-2; 8 nucleotides agree with TRBD1. J was trimmed by 5 bases and V by 5 bases; bases with no gene match: 6. CDR3 length: 14 residues. Germline lookup yields CDR1 WSHSY and CDR2 SAAADI. The CDR3 DNA is TGCGCCAGCAGTCTACAGGGGGACGGAGATACGCAGTATTTT. It is translated as CASSLQGDGDTQYF.

There are a few counts of this clone. The gene calls are TRBV4-1 and TRBJ1-2, with TRBD1 identical over 8 bases. Per germline, CDR1 MGHRA and CDR2 YSYEKL. The CDR3 is made up of 14 amino acids. V dropped 3 bases and J dropped 6; count of bases not matched to a gene: 6. The CDR3: CASSQYGQGDGYTF. CDR3 in DNA: TGCGCCAGCAGCCAGTATGGACAGGGAGATGGCTACACCTTC.

The chain has TRBV6-5 and TRBJ1-2; 12 nucleotides agree with TRBD1. This CDR3 spans 15 amino acids. J was trimmed by 7 bases and V by 6 bases; bases with no gene match: 9. CDR1 and CDR2 from the germline V gene are MNHEY and SVGAGI. CDR3 DNA: TGTGCCAGCAGACCCCGGGACAGGGGGCTGCTTGGCTACACCTTC. Protein sequence: CASRPRDRGLLGYTF.

J is TRBJ1-5 and V is TRBV2; 9 nucleotides agree with TRBD1. The CDR3 loop spans 14 amino acids. The germline CDR1 and CDR2 sequences are SNHLY and FYNNEI. With V trimmed by 5 bases and J by 7 bases, 6 bases remained unmatched. CDR3 amino acids: CASSSQGARQPQHF. As DNA, the CDR3 is TGTGCCAGCAGTTCACAGGGGGCGAGGCAGCCCCAGCATTTT.

The genes are TRBV7-8 and TRBJ1-6; D is uncertain. The V and J ends lost 1 base and 6 bases respectively, with 10 bases between them. The CDR3 loop spans 15 amino acids. Germline V lookup: CDR1 SGHVS, CDR2 FQNEAQ. The CDR3 here is CASSLEGALNSPLHF. CDR3 sequence (DNA): TGTGCCAGCAGCTTAGAGGGAGCCCTTAATTCACCCCTCCACTTT.

As to this clone: The germline gene is not matched at one end of the junction; a read error may be the cause. The rearrangement joins TRBV7-7 to TRBJ2-7; D perhaps matches TRBD1 (6 bases). Per the germline V gene, CDR1 is SSHAT and CDR2 is FNYEAQ (reference sequence). This CDR3 region has 14 residues. CDR3 residues: CASSTGTPSYEQYF. CDR3 bases: TGTGCTAGCAGCACCGGGACACCCTCCTACGAGCAGTACTTC.

The rearrangement joins TRBV11-3 to TRBJ2-3; D gene uncertain. The germline V gene has CDR1 SGHNT and CDR2 YENEEA. Trimming left V 1 base short and J 5 bases short, with 16 bases between. This CDR3 is built from 16 residues. CDR3 in DNA: TGTGCCAGCAGCTTAGGTACCGGAACAGCCGGAGATACGCAGTATTTT. Its protein is CASSLGTGTAGDTQYF.

The rearrangement joins TRBV10-3 to TRBJ2-3, with 9 bases matching TRBD1. Germline CDR1 ENHRY, CDR2 SYGVKD. CDR3 length equals 18 residues. V trimming: 0 bases; J trimming: 3 bases; junction bases outside the gene matches: 10. CDR3 region: CAISESPGQGGLTDTQYF. CDR3 in DNA: TGTGCCATCAGTGAGTCGCCGGGACAGGGTGGGCTGACAGATACGCAGTATTTT.

The rearrangement joins TRBV5-4 to TRBJ1-1; tentatively, D is TRBD1 (5 bases). The CDR3 covers 17 residues. V gave up 0 bases and J gave up 0 bases, with 15 bases separating them. Germline V CDR1 and CDR2: SGHNT, YYREEE (reference sequence). The CDR3 region has the DNA TGTGCCAGCAGCTTGGAGGGGCGACTTGGTTTGAACACTGAAGCTTTCTTT. Its translation: CASSLEGRLGLNTEAFF.

V gene TRBV27 combines with J gene TRBJ1-5; 7 bases align to TRBD1. Germline V CDR1 and CDR2: MNHEY, SMNVEV (reference sequence). J was trimmed by 1 base and V by 3 bases; bases with no gene match: 0. The CDR3 is 14 amino acids. In DNA form, the CDR3 reads TGTGCCAGCAGTTTGACAGGGAGCAATCAGCCCCAGCATTTT. As protein: CASSLTGSNQPQHF.

This chain uses TRBV21-1 with TRBJ2-3; TRBD1 is the table's D call and was not checked against the DNA. TRBV21-1 is marked as a pseudogene. This CDR3 is 17 amino acids long. DNA for the CDR3: TGTGCCAGCAGAGTCCCCTTGCCGGGACAGATAACCGATACGCAGTATTTT. This codes for CASRVPLPGQITDTQYF.

CDR3 protein: CASTSWGTSTLAKNIQYF. CDR3 nucleotides: TGTGCCAGCACCTCTTGGGGGACATCGACCTTAGCCAAAAACATTCAGTACTTC. This chain links TRBV28 with TRBJ2-4; a weak D match, TRBD1 (6 bases). CDR3 length equals 18 residues. CDR1 and CDR2 from the germline V gene are MDHEN and SYDVKM. Trimming left V 7 bases short and J 0 bases short, with 22 bases between.

The gene calls are TRBV19 and TRBJ2-1; the match to TRBD2 covers 7 bases. CDR3 length equals 16 residues. Germline V gene lookup returns CDR1 LNHDA and CDR2 SQIVND (reference sequence). Trimming removed 5 bases from V and 2 bases from J; junction bases left unmatched: 9. CDR3 sequence reads: CASSLTSAGPYNEQFF. DNA of the CDR3: TGTGCCAGTAGTCTAACTAGCGCGGGTCCCTACAATGAGCAGTTCTTC.

This rearrangement joins TRBV28 to TRBJ2-7; 9 bases are shared with TRBD1. The germline CDR1 and CDR2 sequences are MDHEN and SYDVKM. J lost 1 base, V lost 7 bases, and 8 bases had no gene match. This CDR3 region has 15 residues. The CDR3 coding sequence is TGTGCCAGCAACGGACCGGGACAGGGATCCTACGAGCAGTACTTC. Its translation: CASNGPGQGSYEQYF.

This clone came up once. The V and J genes are TRBV7-9 and TRBJ1-1; D not resolved. The CDR3 consists of 13 residues. The germline V gene encodes CDR1 SEHNR and CDR2 FQNEAQ (reference sequence). V shed 3 bases and J shed 0 bases, with 5 bases lying between them. CDR3 in amino acids: CASSFEMNTEAFF. The CDR3 DNA follows: TGTGCCAGCAGCTTTGAGATGAACACTGAAGCTTTCTTT.